These 32 T cell receptor beta chains were sequenced from one sample in a study of cytomegalovirus exposure and HLA in healthy donors. The PCR ran on 60 Vbeta and 13 Jbeta primers. Profiled with immunoSEQ multiplex PCR; TCRdb holds only in-frame clones, not every one. The table lists some 150,000 clones, 70% to 90% of them singletons. Specimen: PBMCs. The receptors were gathered from a woman aged 30 to 39 in good health and CMV-seropositive.

V and J are TRBV4-1 and TRBJ2-1; D is perhaps TRBD2 (5 bases). Trimming pared 3 bases from V and 10 bases from J, leaving 13 bases between. The CDR3 extends over 13 amino acids. CDR1 is MGHRA and CDR2 is YSYEKL in the germline V gene. The DNA of the CDR3 is TGCGCCAGCAGCCATCCTTTAGCGTGGGAGCAGTTCTTC. Protein: CASSHPLAWEQFF.

The chain couples TRBV19 to TRBJ1-2, with 7 bases aligning to TRBD1. Germline V gene data show CDR1 as LNHDA and CDR2 as SQIVND (reference sequence). Unmatched junction bases numbered 12, after V lost 6 bases and J lost 8 bases. The CDR3 extends over 14 amino acids. The DNA of the CDR3 is TGTGCCAGTAGCAACAGGGGTAGCCAGGGAGGCTACACCTTC. As protein: CASSNRGSQGGYTF.

V usage is TRBV5-1 and J usage is TRBJ1-1; D may be TRBD1 (6 bases). This CDR3 has 17 amino acids. Trimming left V 4 bases short and J 7 bases short, with 26 bases between. CDR1 is SGHRS, CDR2 YFSETQ, per germline. The CDR3 bases are TGCGCCAGCAGCCCCCGCTCTATACAGGGTTTTAGGAATGAAGCTTTCTTT. Protein: CASSPRSIQGFRNEAFF.

Turning to this clone: A junction end diverges from the germline sequence, so it may reflect a read error. This sequence joins TRBV5-1 and TRBJ1-1; D ambiguous. The V gene's germline CDR1 is SGHRS and CDR2 YFSETQ. The CDR3 extends over 14 amino acids. The CDR3 bases are TGCGCCAGCACCTTGACCGGGGATGGCACTGAAGCTTTCTTT. Translated: CASTLTGDGTEAFF. Together with reference TRBV5-1 and TRBJ1-1, the CDR3 gives the full variable domain: KAGVTQTPRYLIKTRGQQVTLSCSPISGHRSVSWYQQTPGQGLQFLFEYFSETQRNKGNFPGRFSGRQFSNSRSEMNVSTLELGDSALYLCASTLTGDGTEAFFGQGTRLTVV.

There are a few counts of this clone. The V call is TRBV7-2, the J call TRBJ2-5; TRBD2 matches 10 bases. V dropped 5 bases and J dropped 7; count of bases not matched to a gene: 10. The CDR3 has 15 amino acids. The germline gives CDR1 SGHTA, CDR2 FQGNSA. The chain's CDR3 is CASSANSGGSRTQYF. In nucleotides, the CDR3 is TGTGCCAGCAGCGCCAATAGCGGGGGGTCTCGGACCCAGTACTTC.

The rearrangement links TRBV7-2 to TRBJ2-7, with 14 bases lining up with TRBD2. This CDR3 comprises 14 residues. Looked up from germline, CDR1 is SGHTA and CDR2 is FQGNSA. DNA for the CDR3: TGTGCTCTTCGGACTAGCGGGGGGCGTTACGAGCAGTACTTC. Protein product: CALRTSGGRYEQYF.

This rearrangement joins TRBV7-9 to TRBJ1-6; TRBD1 matches at 8 bases. Germline V gives CDR1 SEHNR, CDR2 FQNEAQ (reference sequence). The CDR3 sequence is 15 residues long. With V trimmed by 1 base and J by 7 bases, 3 bases remained unmatched. The CDR3 reads CASSLGDRSNSPLHF. The CDR3 DNA follows: TGTGCCAGCAGCTTAGGGGACAGGAGCAATTCACCCCTCCACTTT.

There are a few counts of this clone. This rearrangement joins TRBV4-2 to TRBJ1-1; a possible D gene is TRBD1 (5 bases). This CDR3 has 15 amino acids. The V and J ends lost 8 bases and 5 bases respectively, with 21 bases between them. The germline V gene has CDR1 LGHNA and CDR2 YNFKEQ. The CDR3 loop is CASGPKQDTLTEAFF. As DNA, the CDR3 is TGTGCCAGCGGGCCAAAACAGGACACTCTAACTGAAGCTTTCTTT.

The chain employs TRBV6-5 and TRBJ1-2, with 9 bases identical to TRBD1. V lost 4 bases, J lost 5 bases, and 2 bases stayed unmatched. The germline V gene encodes CDR1 MNHEY and CDR2 SVGAGI. The CDR3 is 13 amino acids. The CDR3 region has the DNA TGTGCCAGCAGTTTCGACAGGGGGTATGGCTACACCTTC. Protein product: CASSFDRGYGYTF.

The chain recombines TRBV19 with TRBJ1-6, with a tentative D call TRBD1 (5 bases). This CDR3 is 16 amino acids long. Between the trimmed V and J ends, which lost 6 bases and 0 bases, there was a span of 12 bases. Germline values: CDR1 LNHDA, CDR2 SQIVND (reference sequence). The CDR3: CASSLQESSYNSPLHF. CDR3 nucleotide sequence: TGTGCCAGTAGCCTACAGGAGAGCTCCTATAATTCACCCCTCCACTTT.

The chain uses TRBV14 and TRBJ2-7; D is unresolved. Germline lookup yields CDR1 SGHDN and CDR2 FVKESK. The V and J ends lost 1 base and 2 bases respectively, with 9 bases between them. This CDR3 has 14 residues. The CDR3: CASSQARRPYEQYF. The CDR3 DNA is TGTGCCAGCAGCCAAGCAAGGCGGCCCTACGAGCAGTACTTC. Filled out from reference TRBV14 and TRBJ2-7, the complete variable domain reads EAGVTQFPSHSVIEKGQTVTLRCDPISGHDNLYWYRRVMGKEIKFLLHFVKESKQDESGMPNNRFLAERTGGTYSTLKVQPAELEDSGVYFCASSQARRPYEQYFGPGTRLTVT.

The chain has TRBV7-2 and TRBJ1-5; D gene unclear. The germline CDR1 and CDR2 sequences are SGHTA and FQGNSA. Trimming stripped 1 base from V and 5 bases from J, with 6 bases between. The CDR3 covers 13 residues. CDR3 bases: TGTGCCAGCAGCTTAGGGCGGGATCAGCCCCAGCATTTT. This gives the protein CASSLGRDQPQHF.

The V gene is TRBV18, the J gene TRBJ2-4; TRBD1 agrees at 12 bases. The germline V gene has CDR1 KGHSH and CDR2 LQKENI. The V segment lost 6 bases and the J segment 7 bases; nucleotides outside the gene matches: 7. This CDR3 spans 15 amino acids. CDR3 sequence: CASSPMGQGANIQYF. CDR3 in DNA: TGTGCCAGCTCGCCCATGGGACAGGGGGCGAACATTCAGTACTTC.

The chain carries TRBV28 and TRBJ1-4; D perhaps matches TRBD1 (6 bases). Between the trimmed V and J ends, which lost 4 bases and 14 bases, there was a span of 20 bases. The length of the CDR3 is 14 residues. Germline CDR1 MDHEN, CDR2 SYDVKM. CDR3 sequence (DNA): TGTGCCAGCAGTTCAGGGGAGGGCCTCTGGCCCCTGTTTTTT. Its translation: CASSSGEGLWPLFF.

This clone occurred once. The chain employs TRBV27 and TRBJ2-2; the D gene is possibly TRBD1 (8 bases). The length of the CDR3 is 16 residues. Trimming stripped 3 bases from V and 3 bases from J, with 14 bases between. The germline gives CDR1 MNHEY, CDR2 SMNVEV (reference sequence). The CDR3 coding sequence is TGTGCCAGCAGTTTTCACAGGGGGGGCGACACCGGGGAGCTGTTTTTT. This codes for CASSFHRGGDTGELFF.

The genes are TRBV28 and TRBJ2-7; weak D call: TRBD2 (6 bases). From germline, CDR1 is MDHEN and CDR2 SYDVKM. The CDR3 runs 15 residues. V was cut by 6 bases and J by 0 bases, with 15 bases left in between. The CDR3 protein is CASRPMGGYSYEQYF. The CDR3 nucleotides are TGTGCCAGCAGGCCAATGGGAGGCTACTCCTACGAGCAGTACTTC.

The chain links TRBV9 to TRBJ1-3; 10 positions agree with TRBD1. CDR1 is SGDLS and CDR2 is YYNGEE in the germline V gene. The CDR3 extends over 14 amino acids. V lost 0 bases to trimming and J lost 11 bases; unmatched junction nucleotides: 5. Here the CDR3 reads CASSVGGQGGSIYF. For the CDR3, the DNA is TGTGCCAGCAGCGTAGGAGGACAGGGGGGATCCATATATTTT.

The table lists this clone with a few counts. CDR3 sequence reads: CASSLTGQGGETQYF. Written as DNA, the CDR3 is TGTGCCAGCAGCCTAACAGGACAGGGGGGAGAGACCCAGTACTTC. The rearrangement joins TRBV7-2 to TRBJ2-5, with TRBD1 matching over 10 bases. Trimming cost V 5 bases and J 4 bases; bases outside gene matches: 7. CDR1 and CDR2 from the germline V gene are SGHTA and FQGNSA. CDR3 length equals 15 residues.

The chain carries TRBV7-2 and TRBJ2-5; 12 nucleotides match TRBD2. J lost 5 bases, V lost 0 bases, and 4 bases had no gene match. Germline V gene sequence: CDR1 SGHTA, CDR2 FQGNSA. The CDR3 spans 16 residues. CDR3 residues: CASSLALAGGLETQYF. CDR3 nucleotides: TGTGCCAGCAGCTTAGCGCTAGCGGGGGGGCTGGAGACCCAGTACTTC.

The V call is TRBV5-4, the J call TRBJ1-1; tentatively, D is TRBD1 (6 bases). CDR1 and CDR2 (germline): SGHNT, YYREEE (reference sequence). Trimming took 7 bases from V and 1 from J, leaving 14 bases between them. CDR3 length equals 14 residues. The CDR3 DNA reads as TGTGCCAGCGGGCGGGGGGGGCAGAACACTGAAGCTTTCTTT. It is translated as CASGRGGQNTEAFF.

As concerns this clone: Other nucleotide sequences in the sample specify the same CDR3. The chain employs TRBV5-1 and TRBJ2-1; 9 nucleotides match TRBD2. The CDR3 sequence is 15 residues long. The V gene's germline CDR1 is SGHRS and CDR2 YFSETQ. V gave up 1 base and J gave up 10 bases; unmatched junction bases: 9. The CDR3 sequence is CASSLLAGSSREQFF. CDR3 DNA sequence: TGCGCCAGCAGCTTGCTAGCGGGGAGCTCTCGGGAGCAGTTCTTC. The full variable domain, in which reference TRBV5-1 and TRBJ2-1 provide the parts outside the CDR3, is KAGVTQTPRYLIKTRGQQVTLSCSPISGHRSVSWYQQTPGQGLQFLFEYFSETQRNKGNFPGRFSGRQFSNSRSEMNVSTLELGDSALYLCASSLLAGSSREQFFGPGTRLTVL.

V is TRBV6-4 and J is TRBJ2-4; possibly TRBD2 for D (6 bases). The CDR3 length is 16 residues. Germline-derived CDR1 and CDR2 are MRHNA and SNTAGT. V shed 5 bases and J shed 7 bases, with 21 bases lying between them. The CDR3 loop reads CASSRPGRCAGNIQYF. The CDR3 bases are TGTGCCAGCAGTCGGCCAGGGAGATGTGCGGGGAACATTCAGTACTTC.

This clone has just a few counts. This chain connects TRBV4-3 to TRBJ1-3, with D possibly TRBD1 on 6 matching bases. The germline V and J ends were trimmed by 4 bases and 4 bases, with 14 bases remaining between them. CDR3 length: 15 amino acids. Germline CDR1 is LGHNA and CDR2 is YSLEER. The CDR3 reads CASSRTRGGGNTIYF. As DNA, the CDR3 is TGCGCCAGCAGCCGAACCAGGGGTGGAGGAAACACCATATATTTT.

V usage is TRBV4-2 and J usage is TRBJ2-1; D possibly corresponds to TRBD2 (6 bases). Trimming left V 4 bases short and J 6 bases short, with 22 bases between. The germline gives CDR1 LGHNA, CDR2 YNFKEQ. CDR3 length: 17 amino acids. In DNA form, the CDR3 reads TGTGCCAGCAGCCTCCACTCGCGGGATCTCTTACCCAATGAGCAGTTCTTC. Translation gives CASSLHSRDLLPNEQFF.

This rearrangement joins TRBV2 to TRBJ1-1; D is perhaps TRBD1 (5 bases). This CDR3 is 14 amino acids long. With 2 bases removed from V and 4 bases from J, the gap between germline ends came to 11 bases. Germline V lookup: CDR1 SNHLY, CDR2 FYNNEI. The DNA of the CDR3 is TGTGCCAGCAGTGAATCGACTAGGGGCACTGAAGCTTTCTTT. This encodes CASSESTRGTEAFF.

The V gene is TRBV28, the J gene TRBJ1-1; D may be TRBD1 (5 bases). Trimming cost V 7 bases and J 3 bases, with 9 bases left between them. Germline CDR1 reads MDHEN; CDR2 reads SYDVKM. The CDR3 has 12 amino acids. The chain's CDR3 is CASIDRYTEAFF. In nucleotides, the CDR3 is TGTGCCAGCATCGACAGATACACTGAAGCTTTCTTT.

The V call is TRBV28, the J call TRBJ1-6, with TRBD1 as a possible D gene (5 bases). The CDR3 is 16 residues long. V lost 6 bases to trimming and J lost 3 bases, with 15 bases between them. The germline V gene has CDR1 MDHEN and CDR2 SYDVKM. CDR3 in DNA: TGTGCCAGCAGGCAGGGTACCCTCCTCTATAATTCACCCCTCCACTTT. It encodes CASRQGTLLYNSPLHF.

The DNA for the CDR3 is TGTGCCAGCAGCCAGGGGTCCTCAAATGAAAAACTGTTTTTT. Its translation is CASSQGSSNEKLFF. V usage is TRBV7-3 and J usage is TRBJ1-4; weak D call: TRBD1 (6 bases). V was pared by 5 bases and J by 5 bases, with 12 bases between. Germline V CDR1 and CDR2: SGHTA, FQGTGA. This CDR3 region has 14 residues.

This chain uses TRBV5-1 with TRBJ2-5; TRBD1 agrees at 8 bases. Gene TRBJ2-7 matches the end of the DNA better, so the J call may be wrong. The CDR3 is 14 amino acids. Germline values: CDR1 SGHRS, CDR2 YFSETQ. The CDR3 DNA is TGCGCCAGCAGCGAGGGGACAGGTTCCTACGAGCAGTACTTC. As protein: CASSEGTGSYEQYF.

This chain uses TRBV6-1 with TRBJ1-2; TRBD1 might be the D (6 bases). CDR1 and CDR2 (germline): MNHNS, SASEGT. Trimming stripped 2 bases from V and 3 bases from J, with 16 bases between. This CDR3 has 16 residues. CDR3 in amino acids: CASSEYVWDTDYGYTF. CDR3 DNA sequence: TGTGCCAGCAGTGAATATGTATGGGACACCGACTATGGCTACACCTTC.

The sample holds one count of this clone. This rearrangement joins TRBV2 to TRBJ1-4, with D perhaps matching TRBD1 (5 bases). Germline V gives CDR1 SNHLY, CDR2 FYNNEI. V was cut by 8 bases and J by 8 bases, with 15 bases left in between. The CDR3 loop spans 13 amino acids. Written as DNA, the CDR3 is TGTGCCAGCGGGGGAGGGCTAGGCGAAAAACTGTTTTTT. Its protein is CASGGGLGEKLFF.

This chain links TRBV7-2 with TRBJ1-1; D might be TRBD1 (6 bases). The CDR3 runs to 14 residues. V shed 5 bases and J shed 4 bases, with 14 bases lying between them. Germline V gene sequence: CDR1 SGHTA, CDR2 FQGNSA. The CDR3 spells CASSLDSQGTEAFF. CDR3 nucleotides: TGTGCCAGCAGCCTGGACAGTCAAGGCACTGAAGCTTTCTTT.